Below are 25 T cell receptor beta chains sequenced from a single sample in a study of CD8+ T cells in alopecia areata. Specified treatment: oral pan-JAK inhibitor, 5-10 mg twice daily. After isolation, RNA underwent reverse transcription to generate cDNA as the sequencing template. Libraries were prepared by immunoSEQ multiplex PCR; TCRdb keeps only in-frame clonotypes and omits some of them. Seen here are about 76,000 clones, around 60% observed once, and the top ten hold about 20%. Source: CD8+ T cells sorted from blood, taken at week 24, from a patient treated with tofacitinib. The receptor source for this set is a human donor with alopecia areata.

This clone was observed once. The CDR3 spells CSVETELSYEQYF. The CDR3 bases are TGCAGCGTGGAGACAGAACTCTCCTACGAGCAGTACTTC. The rearrangement uses TRBV29-1 and TRBJ2-7, with D possibly matching TRBD1 (5 bases). The CDR3 has 13 amino acids. The ends were cut back, 6 bases at V and 0 bases at J, with 12 bases in the middle. Looked up from germline, CDR1 is SQVTM and CDR2 is ANQGSEA.

This clone was found a few times. The J gene is TRBJ2-2, the V gene TRBV27; TRBD2 aligns across 9 bases. CDR3 size: 15 residues. V dropped 2 bases and J dropped 5; count of bases not matched to a gene: 3. Germline V gene data show CDR1 as MNHEY and CDR2 as SMNVEV (reference sequence). CDR3 sequence reads: CASSLITSGTGELFF. CDR3 coding DNA: TGTGCCAGCAGTTTAATCACTAGCGGGACCGGGGAGCTGTTTTTT.

This clone has just a few counts. The chain uses TRBV6-5 and TRBJ2-5; D remains ambiguous. Trimming took 5 bases from V and 2 from J, leaving 9 bases between them. Germline V gene data show CDR1 as MNHEY and CDR2 as SVGAGI. This CDR3 spans 13 amino acids. CDR3 nucleotide sequence: TGTGCCAGCAGTCCAAGCGCGCAAGAGACCCAGTACTTC. Protein sequence: CASSPSAQETQYF.

Only a few counts were recorded for this clone. CDR3 sequence: CASSVNPYGYTF. DNA of the CDR3: TGTGCCAGCAGTGTGAATCCCTATGGCTACACCTTC. The chain joins TRBV25-1 to TRBJ1-2; D gene unclear. The CDR3 runs 12 residues. Per germline, CDR1 MGHDK and CDR2 SYGVNS. V was clipped by 4 bases and J by 4 bases, with 7 bases between them.

The gene calls are TRBV13 and TRBJ2-1; 7 bases map to TRBD2. There are 16 residues in the CDR3. The V and J ends lost 6 bases and 0 bases, in that order; junction bases with no gene match: 8. Germline V lookup: CDR1 PRHDT, CDR2 FYEKMQ (reference sequence). The CDR3 DNA is TGTGCCAGCAGTGGACTCGGGACTACCTCCTACAATGAGCAGTTCTTC. Its protein is CASSGLGTTSYNEQFF.

The chain is built from TRBV27 and TRBJ1-4, with 8 nucleotides matching TRBD1. Germline values: CDR1 MNHEY, CDR2 SMNVEV (reference sequence). Germline trimming cut 5 bases from V and 7 bases from J; bases unmatched to any gene: 6. This CDR3 region has 14 residues. The CDR3 here is CASSVQGVGEKLFF. As DNA, the CDR3 is TGTGCCAGCAGTGTACAGGGGGTGGGTGAAAAACTGTTTTTT.

The chain couples TRBV4-1 to TRBJ2-7; D unclear. The germline gives CDR1 MGHRA, CDR2 YSYEKL. The CDR3 extends over 15 amino acids. With 0 bases removed from V and 3 bases from J, the gap between germline ends came to 12 bases. CDR3 sequence reads: CASSQEVAAFYEQYF. The DNA of the CDR3 is TGCGCCAGCAGCCAAGAGGTCGCGGCCTTCTACGAGCAGTACTTC.

This clone has a handful of counts. The chain has TRBV29-1 and TRBJ2-7; 10 bases agree with TRBD1. The CDR3 is made up of 13 amino acids. From germline, CDR1 is SQVTM and CDR2 ANQGSEA. J gave up 3 bases and V 3 bases, and 2 bases lay outside the gene matches. The CDR3 protein is CSVDGTGDYEQYF. The CDR3 DNA follows: TGCAGCGTTGATGGGACAGGGGACTACGAGCAGTACTTC.

The chain recombines TRBV27 with TRBJ2-1; D tentatively fits TRBD1 or TRBD2 (5 bases each). The CDR3 runs to 16 residues. Germline-derived CDR1 and CDR2 are MNHEY and SMNVEV (reference sequence). V shed 1 base and J shed 0 bases, with 10 bases lying between them. CDR3 sequence (DNA): TGTGCCAGCAGTTTATTGGGGGTGAGCTCCTACAATGAGCAGTTCTTC. Translating it yields CASSLLGVSSYNEQFF.

This clone has only a few counts. J is TRBJ2-7 and V is TRBV23-1; TRBD2 matches 10 bases. TRBV23-1 is known as an ORF, though its function is uncertain. This CDR3 spans 16 amino acids. Trimming took 0 bases from V and 3 from J; bases not matched to a gene: 5. Here the CDR3 DNA reads TGCGCCAGCAGTCAATCACCCCCTAGCGGGAGCTACGAGCAGTACTTC. It specifies CASSQSPPSGSYEQYF.

This chain joins TRBV7-9 and TRBJ2-2; 8 positions agree with TRBD1. The CDR3 has 18 residues. Unmatched junction bases numbered 11, after V lost 5 bases and J lost 0 bases. Per the germline V gene, CDR1 is SEHNR and CDR2 is FQNEAQ (reference sequence). CDR3 amino acids: CASSATYGQGTNTGELFF. CDR3 nucleotide sequence: TGTGCCAGCAGCGCGACGTACGGACAGGGAACGAACACCGGGGAGCTGTTTTTT.

CDR3 sequence (DNA): TGTGCCAGCAGCTTAGGACTAGCGGGGGGCTCAAATGAGCAGTTCTTC. As protein: CASSLGLAGGSNEQFF. This chain uses TRBV7-9 with TRBJ2-1, with 13 positions matching TRBD2. The CDR3 spans 16 residues. Unmatched junction bases numbered 4, after V lost 1 base and J lost 7 bases. In germline, CDR1 is SEHNR, CDR2 FQNEAQ (reference sequence).

The genes are TRBV7-2 and TRBJ2-5; D is unresolved. Trimming left V 1 base short and J 2 bases short, with 11 bases between. Germline V gene data show CDR1 as SGHTA and CDR2 as FQGNSA. The CDR3 loop spans 15 amino acids. The DNA for the CDR3 is TGTGCCAGCAGCTTAGGGCAGATGAATCAAGAGACCCAGTACTTC. Protein: CASSLGQMNQETQYF.

This clone showed up just a few times. It may be a read error: a sequence one base away is much more abundant. The rearrangement links TRBV7-9 to TRBJ2-7; unclear D gene. Trimming stripped 5 bases from V and 0 bases from J, with 2 bases between. The CDR3 is 11 residues long. CDR1 and CDR2 (germline): SEHNR, FQNEAQ (reference sequence). CDR3 in amino acids: CASSASYEQYF. In nucleotides, the CDR3 is TGTGCCAGCAGCGCCTCCTACGAGCAGTACTTC.

This chain joins TRBV7-9 and TRBJ2-1; TRBD1 or TRBD2 may be the D gene (5 bases each). This CDR3 region has 15 residues. The V end lost 10 bases, the J end lost 0 bases, and 16 bases lay between the germline ends. The V gene's germline CDR1 is SEHNR and CDR2 FQNEAQ (reference sequence). The CDR3 DNA reads as TGTGCCACCAACGGTGGTGGGGGCTCCTACAATGAGCAGTTCTTC. Translating gives CATNGGGGSYNEQFF.

This rearrangement joins TRBV5-1 to TRBJ2-7; 8 bases align to TRBD2. The CDR3 contains 15 residues. Germline V lookup: CDR1 SGHRS, CDR2 YFSETQ. The V segment lost 0 bases and the J segment 2 bases; nucleotides outside the gene matches: 4. The CDR3 spells CASSLGSGSAYEQYF. Written as DNA, the CDR3 is TGCGCCAGCAGCTTGGGGAGCGGGAGCGCCTACGAGCAGTACTTC.

This clone was seen only once. V gene TRBV7-9 combines with J gene TRBJ2-5; D is ambiguous. The germline V gene has CDR1 SEHNR and CDR2 FQNEAQ (reference sequence). CDR3 length: 14 residues. V lost 4 bases and J 5 bases, leaving 14 bases between the germline ends. This chain's CDR3 is CASSSQVLRETQYF. CDR3 nucleotides: TGTGCCAGCAGCTCCCAGGTGCTCCGGGAGACCCAGTACTTC.

CDR3 DNA: TGTGCCAGCAGCTCCCTAGGACAGGGATTCTACGAGCAGTACTTC. Encoded protein: CASSSLGQGFYEQYF. The chain combines TRBV13 with TRBJ2-5; 8 bases fit TRBD1. The J call may be in error: the DNA end matches TRBJ2-7 better. This CDR3 comprises 15 residues. CDR1 PRHDT and CDR2 FYEKMQ come from the germline V gene (reference sequence).

The CDR3 is CASSLTSSGSIETQYF. In DNA form, the CDR3 reads TGTGCCAGCAGCCTAACCTCTAGCGGGAGTATCGAGACCCAGTACTTC. The J gene is TRBJ2-5, the V gene TRBV6-6; 10 nucleotides align to TRBD2. The V gene's germline CDR1 is MNHNY and CDR2 SVGAGI (reference sequence). This CDR3 has 16 residues. J lost 5 bases, V lost 6 bases, and 12 bases had no gene match.

V gene TRBV4-1 combines with J gene TRBJ2-3; D remains ambiguous. Germline V lookup: CDR1 MGHRA, CDR2 YSYEKL. The ends were cut back, 1 base at V and 4 bases at J, with 9 bases in the middle. The CDR3 spans 14 residues. CDR3 in DNA: TGCGCCAGCAGCCAAGCCGCGGCCCCAGATACGCAGTATTTT. This encodes CASSQAAAPDTQYF.

The rearrangement links TRBV7-9 to TRBJ2-5; 9 positions match TRBD2. CDR1 is SEHNR, CDR2 FQNEAQ, per germline (reference sequence). CDR3 length equals 17 residues. After removal of 2 bases from V and 7 bases from J, the junction contained 14 bases not matched to a gene. The DNA for the CDR3 is TGTGCCAGCAGCTTAAGGTCTGCGGGAGGGCGACGGGTGACCCAGTACTTC. It yields the protein CASSLRSAGGRRVTQYF.

The chain has TRBV5-6 and TRBJ2-1, with 8 bases fitting TRBD2. V shed 5 bases, J shed 6 bases, and the junction held 13 bases outside the gene matches. The CDR3 loop spans 16 amino acids. Per germline, CDR1 SGHDT and CDR2 YYEEEE. CDR3 amino acids: CASSSYGAGARNEQFF. CDR3 coding DNA: TGTGCCAGCAGTTCATACGGAGCGGGAGCACGCAATGAGCAGTTCTTC. Based on the CDR3 plus reference TRBV5-6 and TRBJ2-1, the full variable domain is DAGVTQSPTHLIKTRGQQVTLRCSPKSGHDTVSWYQQALGQGPQFIFQYYEEEERQRGNFPDRFSGHQFPNYSSELNVNALLLGDSALYLCASSSYGAGARNEQFFGPGTRLTVL.

This chain links TRBV5-1 with TRBJ2-3; 9 bases agree with TRBD1. The CDR3 is made up of 15 amino acids. Germline CDR1 SGHRS, CDR2 YFSETQ. V dropped 4 bases and J dropped 6; count of bases not matched to a gene: 9. DNA of the CDR3: TGCGCCAGCAGCGCCCGGGACAGGGATTTCGATACGCAGTATTTT. It translates to CASSARDRDFDTQYF.

The V and J genes are TRBV15 and TRBJ2-1, with D possibly being TRBD1 (5 bases). Germline CDR1 LNHNV, CDR2 YYDKDF (reference sequence). The CDR3 sequence is 12 residues long. The germline V and J ends were trimmed by 6 bases and 9 bases, with 12 bases remaining between them. CDR3 sequence (DNA): TGTGCCACCAGTACAACAGGACCTGAGCAGTTCTTC. It codes for CATSTTGPEQFF.

In this sample, this clone turned up once. This chain uses TRBV7-9 with TRBJ2-7; D uncertain. Trimming pared 5 bases from V and 7 bases from J, leaving 12 bases between. Germline V gene data show CDR1 as SEHNR and CDR2 as FQNEAQ (reference sequence). CDR3 size: 12 residues. The CDR3 loop is CASSLPMGEQYF. The CDR3 bases are TGTGCCAGCAGCCTACCGATGGGGGAGCAGTACTTC. Based on the CDR3 plus reference TRBV7-9 and TRBJ2-7, the full variable domain is DTGVSQNPRHKITKRGQNVTFRCDPISEHNRLYWYRQTLGQGPEFLTYFQNEAQLEKSRLLSDRFSAERPKGSFSTLEIQRTEQGDSAMYLCASSLPMGEQYFGPGTRLTVT.